This record concerns one T cell receptor beta chain sequence. This sample is drawn from a study of blood T cell repertoires in COVID-19. Study context: The study drew acute and convalescent COVID-19 samples from the United States, Italy and Spain. Sources were T cells, B-cell-depleted T cells, or PBMCs; the material itself was cDNA or gDNA.

Measured with immunoSEQ multiplex PCR; TCRdb has only the in-frame clones, and not every one. The table lists 250,000 to 350,000 clones, about 90% of them singletons. The Seattle patients, enrolled during active infection, were followed longitudinally. The CDR3 runs to 13 residues. Trimming took off 6 bases at V and 6 bases at J, with 11 bases between the two ends. The gene calls are TRBV12-3 or TRBV12-4 and TRBJ2-2, with a tentative D call TRBD2 (6 bases). This sequence originates from a woman between 50 and 59 years old with COVID-19, enrolled during active disease. Source material: peripheral blood. CDR3 DNA: TGTGCCAGCAGCCGACTAGTGGCCGGGGAGCTGTTTTTT. Amino acids: CASSRLVAGELFF.